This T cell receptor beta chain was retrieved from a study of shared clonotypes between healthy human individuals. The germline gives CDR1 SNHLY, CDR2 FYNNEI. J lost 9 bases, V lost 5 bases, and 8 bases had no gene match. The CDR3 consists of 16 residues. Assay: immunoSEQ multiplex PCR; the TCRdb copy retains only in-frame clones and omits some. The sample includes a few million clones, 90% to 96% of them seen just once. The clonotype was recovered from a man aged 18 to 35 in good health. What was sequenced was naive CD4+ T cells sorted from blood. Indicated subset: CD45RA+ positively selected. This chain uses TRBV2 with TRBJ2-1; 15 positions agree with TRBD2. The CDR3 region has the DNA TGTGCCAGCAGTAACGAAGGACTAGCGGGGGGGGCTGAGCAGTTCTTC. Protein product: CASSNEGLAGGAEQFF.